This T cell receptor beta chain was captured in a study of blood T cell repertoires in COVID-19. For the study at large: T cells, B-cell-depleted T cells, or PBMCs provided the cDNA or gDNA that served as material.

As originally analysed: Reference gene primers were amplified, and this amplification served to estimate nucleated cell counts. The method was immunoSEQ multiplex PCR; TCRdb's version includes in-frame clones alone and lacks a portion of them. That table gives V, J and clone size, and the DNA gave D and trimming. The sample consists of hundreds of thousands of clones, around 88% of them appearing once. This CDR3 has 16 residues. Participants were aged about 18 to 100 years from more than 20 US areas. Donors were grouped by their self-reported clinical history. The sequence came from a woman in her thirties or forties with acute COVID-19. The chain recombines TRBV12-2 with TRBJ1-2; TRBD1 is the table's D call, not checked against the DNA. TRBV12-2 is termed a pseudogene. Sequencing was done on a sample of PBMCs or T cells enriched from blood (not recorded which). In DNA form, the CDR3 reads TGTGCAAGTCGCTCTTCTCCCCGGGACAGGGGAGCTGGCTACACCTTC. This gives the protein CASRSSPRDRGAGYTF.